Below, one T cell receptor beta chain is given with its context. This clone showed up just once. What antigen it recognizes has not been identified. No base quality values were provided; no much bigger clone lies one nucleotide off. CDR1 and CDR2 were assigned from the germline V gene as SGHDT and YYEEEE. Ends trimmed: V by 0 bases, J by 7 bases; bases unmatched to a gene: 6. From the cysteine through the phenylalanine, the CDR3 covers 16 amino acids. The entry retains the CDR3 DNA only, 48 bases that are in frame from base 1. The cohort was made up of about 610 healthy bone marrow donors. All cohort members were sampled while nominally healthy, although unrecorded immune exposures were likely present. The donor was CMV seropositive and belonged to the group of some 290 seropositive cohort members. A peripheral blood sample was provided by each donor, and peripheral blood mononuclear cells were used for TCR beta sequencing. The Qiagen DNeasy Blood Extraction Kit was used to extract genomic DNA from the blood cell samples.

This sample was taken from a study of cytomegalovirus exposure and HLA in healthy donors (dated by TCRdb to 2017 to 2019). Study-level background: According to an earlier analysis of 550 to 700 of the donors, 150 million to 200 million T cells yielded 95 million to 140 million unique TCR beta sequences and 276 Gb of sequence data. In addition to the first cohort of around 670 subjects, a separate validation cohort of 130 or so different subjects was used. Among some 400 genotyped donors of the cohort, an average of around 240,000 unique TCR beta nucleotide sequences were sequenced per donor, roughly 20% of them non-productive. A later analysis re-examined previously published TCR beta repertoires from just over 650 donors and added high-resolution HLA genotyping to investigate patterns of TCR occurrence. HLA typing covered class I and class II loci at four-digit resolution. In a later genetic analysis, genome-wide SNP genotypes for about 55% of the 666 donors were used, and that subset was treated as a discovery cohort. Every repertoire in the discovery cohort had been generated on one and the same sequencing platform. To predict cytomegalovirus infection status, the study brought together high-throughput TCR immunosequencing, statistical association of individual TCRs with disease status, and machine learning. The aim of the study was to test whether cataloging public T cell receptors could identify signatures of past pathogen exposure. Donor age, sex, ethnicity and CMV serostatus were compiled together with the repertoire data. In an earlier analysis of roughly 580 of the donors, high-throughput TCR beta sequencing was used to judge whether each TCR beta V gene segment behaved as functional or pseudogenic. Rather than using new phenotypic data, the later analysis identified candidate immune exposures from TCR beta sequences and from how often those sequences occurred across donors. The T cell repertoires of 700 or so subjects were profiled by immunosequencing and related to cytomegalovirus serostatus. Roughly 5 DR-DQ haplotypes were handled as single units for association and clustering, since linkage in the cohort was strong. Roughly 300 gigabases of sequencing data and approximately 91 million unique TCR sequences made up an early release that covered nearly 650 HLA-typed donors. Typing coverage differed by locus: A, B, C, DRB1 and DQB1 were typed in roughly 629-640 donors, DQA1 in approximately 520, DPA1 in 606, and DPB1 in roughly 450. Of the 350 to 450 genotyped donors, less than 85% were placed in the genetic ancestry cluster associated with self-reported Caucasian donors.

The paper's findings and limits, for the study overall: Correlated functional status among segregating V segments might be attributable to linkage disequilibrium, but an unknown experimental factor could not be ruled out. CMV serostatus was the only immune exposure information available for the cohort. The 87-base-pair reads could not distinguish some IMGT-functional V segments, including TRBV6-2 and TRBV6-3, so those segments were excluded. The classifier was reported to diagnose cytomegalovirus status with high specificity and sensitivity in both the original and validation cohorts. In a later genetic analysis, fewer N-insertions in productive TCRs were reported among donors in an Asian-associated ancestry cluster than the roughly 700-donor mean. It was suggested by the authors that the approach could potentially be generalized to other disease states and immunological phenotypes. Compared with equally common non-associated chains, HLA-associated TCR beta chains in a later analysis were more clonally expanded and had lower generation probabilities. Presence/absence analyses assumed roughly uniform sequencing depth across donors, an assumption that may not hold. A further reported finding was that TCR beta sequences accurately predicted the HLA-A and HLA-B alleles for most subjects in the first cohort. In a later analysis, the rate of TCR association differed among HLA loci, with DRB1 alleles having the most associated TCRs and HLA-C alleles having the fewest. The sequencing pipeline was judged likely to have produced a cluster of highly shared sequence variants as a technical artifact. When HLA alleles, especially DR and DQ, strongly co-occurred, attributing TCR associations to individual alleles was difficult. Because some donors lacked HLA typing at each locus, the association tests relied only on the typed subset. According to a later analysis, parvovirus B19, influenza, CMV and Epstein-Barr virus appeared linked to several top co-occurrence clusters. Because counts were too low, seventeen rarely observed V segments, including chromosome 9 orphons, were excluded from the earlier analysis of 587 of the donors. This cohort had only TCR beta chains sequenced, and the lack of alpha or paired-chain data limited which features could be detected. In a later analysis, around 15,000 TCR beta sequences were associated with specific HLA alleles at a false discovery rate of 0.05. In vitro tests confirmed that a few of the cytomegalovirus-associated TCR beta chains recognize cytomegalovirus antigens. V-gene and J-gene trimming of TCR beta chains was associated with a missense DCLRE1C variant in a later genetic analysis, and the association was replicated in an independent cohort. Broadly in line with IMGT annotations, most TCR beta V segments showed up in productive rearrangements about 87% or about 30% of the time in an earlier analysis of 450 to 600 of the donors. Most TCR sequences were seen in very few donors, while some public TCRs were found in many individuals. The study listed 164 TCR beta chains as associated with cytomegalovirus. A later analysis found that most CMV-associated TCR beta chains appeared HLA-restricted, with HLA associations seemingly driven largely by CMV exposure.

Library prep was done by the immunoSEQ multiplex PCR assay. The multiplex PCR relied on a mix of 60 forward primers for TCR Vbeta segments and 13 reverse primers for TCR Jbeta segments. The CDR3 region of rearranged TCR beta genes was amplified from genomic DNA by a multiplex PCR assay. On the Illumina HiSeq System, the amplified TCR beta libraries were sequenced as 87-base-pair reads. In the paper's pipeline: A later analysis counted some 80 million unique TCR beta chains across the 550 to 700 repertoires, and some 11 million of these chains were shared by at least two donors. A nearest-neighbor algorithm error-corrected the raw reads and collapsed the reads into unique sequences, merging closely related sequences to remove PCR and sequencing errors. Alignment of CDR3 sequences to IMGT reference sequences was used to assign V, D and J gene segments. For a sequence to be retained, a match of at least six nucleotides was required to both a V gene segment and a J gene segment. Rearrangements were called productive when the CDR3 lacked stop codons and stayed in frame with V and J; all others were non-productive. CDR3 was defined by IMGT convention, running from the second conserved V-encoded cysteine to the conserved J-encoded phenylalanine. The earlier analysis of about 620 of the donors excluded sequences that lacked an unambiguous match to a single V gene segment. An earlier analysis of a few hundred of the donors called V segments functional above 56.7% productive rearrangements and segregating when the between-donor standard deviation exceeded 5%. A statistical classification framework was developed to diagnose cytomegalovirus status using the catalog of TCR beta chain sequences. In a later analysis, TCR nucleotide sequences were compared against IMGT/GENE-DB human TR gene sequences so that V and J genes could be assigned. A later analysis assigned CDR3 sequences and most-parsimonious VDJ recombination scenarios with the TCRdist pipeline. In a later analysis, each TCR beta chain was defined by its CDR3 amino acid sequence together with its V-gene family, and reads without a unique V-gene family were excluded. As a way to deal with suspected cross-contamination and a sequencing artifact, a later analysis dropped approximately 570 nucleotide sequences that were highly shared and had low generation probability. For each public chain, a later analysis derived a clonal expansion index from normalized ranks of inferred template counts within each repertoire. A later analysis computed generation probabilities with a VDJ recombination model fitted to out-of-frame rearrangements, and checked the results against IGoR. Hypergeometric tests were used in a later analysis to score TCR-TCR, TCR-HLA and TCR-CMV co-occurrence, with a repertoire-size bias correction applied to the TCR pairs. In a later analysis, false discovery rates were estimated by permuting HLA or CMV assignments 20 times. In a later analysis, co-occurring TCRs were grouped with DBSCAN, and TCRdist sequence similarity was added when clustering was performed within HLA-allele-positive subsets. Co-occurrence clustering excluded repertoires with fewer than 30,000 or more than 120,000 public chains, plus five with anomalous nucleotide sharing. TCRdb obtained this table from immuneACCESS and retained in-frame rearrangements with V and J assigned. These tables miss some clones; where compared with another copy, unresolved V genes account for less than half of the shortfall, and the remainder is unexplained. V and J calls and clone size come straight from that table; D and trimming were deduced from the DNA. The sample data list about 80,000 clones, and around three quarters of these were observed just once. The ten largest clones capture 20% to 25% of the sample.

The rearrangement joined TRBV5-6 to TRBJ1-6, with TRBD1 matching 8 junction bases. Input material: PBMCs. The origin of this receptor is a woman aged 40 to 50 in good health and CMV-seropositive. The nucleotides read TGTGCCAGCAGCTTGGCCAGGGGGCCTCGAAATTCACCCCTCCACTTT. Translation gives CASSLARGPRNSPLHF.